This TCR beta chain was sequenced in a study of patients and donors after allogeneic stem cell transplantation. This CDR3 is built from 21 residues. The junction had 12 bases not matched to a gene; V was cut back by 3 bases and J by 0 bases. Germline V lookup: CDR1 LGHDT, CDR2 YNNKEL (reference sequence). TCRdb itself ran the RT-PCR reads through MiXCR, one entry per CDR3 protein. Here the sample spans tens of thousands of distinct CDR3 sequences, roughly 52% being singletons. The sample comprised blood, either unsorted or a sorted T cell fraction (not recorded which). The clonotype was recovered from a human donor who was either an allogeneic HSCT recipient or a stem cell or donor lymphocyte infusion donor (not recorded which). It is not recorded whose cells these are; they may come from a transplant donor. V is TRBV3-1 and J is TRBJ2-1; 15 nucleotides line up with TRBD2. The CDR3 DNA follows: TGTGCCAGCAGCCACATAGTATCAGGACTAGCGGGAGGGGGCTCCTACAATGAGCAGTTCTTC. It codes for CASSHIVSGLAGGGSYNEQFF.